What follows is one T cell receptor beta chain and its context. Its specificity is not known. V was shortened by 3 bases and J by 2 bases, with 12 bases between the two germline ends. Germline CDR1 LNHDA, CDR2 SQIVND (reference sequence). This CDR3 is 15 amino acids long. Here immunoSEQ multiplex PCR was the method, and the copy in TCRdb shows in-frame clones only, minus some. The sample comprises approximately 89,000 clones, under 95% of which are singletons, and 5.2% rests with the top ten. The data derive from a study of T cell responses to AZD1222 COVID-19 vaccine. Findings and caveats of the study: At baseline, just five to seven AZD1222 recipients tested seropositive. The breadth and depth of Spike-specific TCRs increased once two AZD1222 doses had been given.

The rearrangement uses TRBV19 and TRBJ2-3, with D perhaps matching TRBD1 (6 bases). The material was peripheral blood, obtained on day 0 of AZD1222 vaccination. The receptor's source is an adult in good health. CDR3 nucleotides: TGTGCCAGTAGTATCTGGGGGACACACACAGATACGCAGTATTTT. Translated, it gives CASSIWGTHTDTQYF.